This TCR beta chain emerged from a study of shared clonotypes between healthy human individuals. Germline CDR1 and CDR2: SNHLY and FYNNEI. Trimming at V came to 5 bases and at J to 5 bases, leaving 6 bases not matched to a gene. This CDR3 spans 15 amino acids. The assay was immunoSEQ multiplex PCR, and TCRdb's table has in-frame clones only and misses some. The table lists a few million clones, more than 85% of them singletons. Sequencing was performed on naive CD4+ T cells from PBMCs. Subset described: CD45RA+ positively selected. This TCR derives from a young man in good health. Some clones in this sample may be carry-over from other donors' samples. The chain joins TRBV2 to TRBJ2-5; 12 positions agree with TRBD2. CDR3 protein: CASSTGLAGIETQYF. The DNA for the CDR3 is TGTGCCAGCAGTACTGGACTAGCGGGAATCGAGACCCAGTACTTC.